The 32 T cell receptor beta chains presented below share a single source sample, sequenced in a study of blood T cells in healthy people across ages. Next came a second PCR, run for roughly 6 to 11 cycles, which used a sample-barcoded 5' primer along with a J-beta primer mix. In TCRdb, the 5' RACE reads were re-called with MiXCR into one record per CDR3 protein. The sample lists approximately 780,000 distinct CDR3 sequences, 20% to 30% occurring once. The sample was also linked to a second study, of T cells of mothers and their children.

Specimen: blood. These receptors all stem from a boy between 10 and 17 years old in good health.

This sequence joins TRBV6-1 and TRBJ1-2, with TRBD1 matching over 7 bases. The CDR3 covers 15 residues. Germline CDR1 is MNHNS and CDR2 is SASEGT. V dropped 2 bases and J dropped 6; count of bases not matched to a gene: 9. CDR3 DNA sequence: TGTGCCAGCAGTGAACTTACTGACAGGGTAAATGGCTACACCTTC. It is translated as CASSELTDRVNGYTF.

This clonotype was found a few times. The chain joins TRBV5-1 to TRBJ1-1; D gene uncertain. Trimming removed 2 bases at V and 3 bases at J, with 11 bases between. The CDR3 spans 14 residues. Per germline, CDR1 SGHRS and CDR2 YFSETQ. This chain's CDR3 is CASSLGRLDTEAFF. CDR3 coding DNA: TGCGCCAGCAGCTTAGGACGACTGGACACTGAAGCTTTCTTT.

This clonotype was detected only a few times. The CDR3 DNA reads TGTGCTAGTGGTTTGAGCGGGGGCGTCGAGACCCAGTACTTC. Amino acids: CASGLSGGVETQYF. The chain employs TRBV12-5 and TRBJ2-5; 8 bases are a match to TRBD2. The germline CDR1 and CDR2 sequences are LGHNT and FRNRAP. The CDR3 runs 14 residues. J was trimmed by 5 bases and V by 2 bases; bases with no gene match: 4.

The rearrangement uses TRBV5-1 and TRBJ2-3, with TRBD2 identical over 14 bases. V lost 8 bases to trimming and J lost 5 bases; unmatched junction nucleotides: 10. The germline V gene encodes CDR1 SGHRS and CDR2 YFSETQ. The CDR3 consists of 16 residues. DNA for the CDR3: TGCGCCAGTAGGACTAGCGGGGGGCTTGTTGGAGATACGCAGTATTTT. This encodes CASRTSGGLVGDTQYF.

The chain employs TRBV20-1 and TRBJ2-5; 10 bases agree with TRBD2. V gave up 3 bases and J gave up 1 base; unmatched junction bases: 11. Germline loops: CDR1 DFQATT, CDR2 SNEGSKA (reference sequence). There are 17 residues in the CDR3. This CDR3 is CSARVASGGPPQETQYF. In DNA form, the CDR3 reads TGCAGTGCTAGGGTCGCTAGCGGGGGACCGCCCCAAGAGACCCAGTACTTC.

This clonotype has just a few counts. One end of the junction does not line up with germline, which may come from a read error. The chain combines TRBV10-3 with TRBJ1-5; tentatively, D is TRBD1 (6 bases). The CDR3 has 16 amino acids. Germline assignment: CDR1 ENHRY and CDR2 SYGVKD. Here the CDR3 reads CATRTDSDYSHQPQHF. In nucleotides, the CDR3 is TGTGCCACCAGGACAGATAGTGATTATAGCCATCAGCCCCAGCATTTT.

The V call is TRBV5-1, the J call TRBJ2-1, with 11 bases that match TRBD2. Trimming took 1 base from V and 9 from J; bases not matched to a gene: 12. This CDR3 comprises 17 residues. Looked up from germline, CDR1 is SGHRS and CDR2 is YFSETQ. CDR3 amino acids: CASSLSGLAGGGAEQFF. The CDR3 nucleotides are TGCGCCAGCAGCTTGTCAGGTCTAGCGGGGGGCGGAGCTGAGCAGTTCTTC.

V gene TRBV19 combines with J gene TRBJ2-1, with 12 bases fitting TRBD2. Germline CDR1 LNHDA, CDR2 SQIVND (reference sequence). V was pared by 7 bases and J by 9 bases, with 16 bases of the junction left unmatched. The CDR3 covers 17 residues. This CDR3 is CASTKPLAGGPDTEQFF. The CDR3 DNA reads TGTGCCAGTACCAAGCCTCTAGCGGGGGGGCCGGACACTGAGCAGTTCTTC.

This clonotype showed up just a few times. The gene calls are TRBV6-5 and TRBJ2-2; D not certain. Germline-derived CDR1 and CDR2 are MNHEY and SVGAGI. The CDR3 is made up of 14 amino acids. V dropped 11 bases and J dropped 0 bases, with 13 bases sitting between them. The DNA for the CDR3 is TGTGCCGGCCGCCCCCAAGCGAACACCGGGGAGCTGTTTTTT. It codes for CAGRPQANTGELFF.

This clonotype was detected a few times. This chain connects TRBV12-3 or TRBV12-4 to TRBJ1-5; D uncertain. This CDR3 has 13 amino acids. Between the trimmed V and J ends, which lost 6 bases and 3 bases, there was a span of 9 bases. CDR3 sequence (DNA): TGTGCCAGCAGCCACGCAACCAATCAGCCCCAGCATTTT. As protein: CASSHATNQPQHF.

The chain is built from TRBV24-1 and TRBJ2-3; TRBD2 matches 8 bases. V dropped 5 bases and J dropped 6; count of bases not matched to a gene: 9. From germline, CDR1 is KGHDR and CDR2 SFDVKD. This CDR3 has 15 amino acids. The CDR3 is CATSALGGAADTQYF. Written as DNA, the CDR3 is TGTGCCACCAGTGCCCTCGGGGGGGCCGCGGATACGCAGTATTTT.

This sequence joins TRBV29-1 and TRBJ2-7; 9 bases are a match to TRBD1. The CDR3 sequence is 12 residues long. Germline V gene data show CDR1 as SQVTM and CDR2 as ANQGSEA. V dropped 6 bases and J dropped 7; count of bases not matched to a gene: 7. CDR3 sequence: CSVQQGAGEQYF. In nucleotides, the CDR3 is TGCAGCGTCCAACAGGGGGCGGGTGAGCAGTACTTC.

The chain combines TRBV3-1 with TRBJ2-5; D perhaps matches TRBD2 (6 bases). V lost 3 bases and J lost 4, with 12 bases in between. This CDR3 has 14 residues. The germline V gene encodes CDR1 LGHDT and CDR2 YNNKEL (reference sequence). CDR3 sequence reads: CASSQPQGGETQYF. The CDR3 nucleotides are TGTGCCAGCAGCCAGCCGCAGGGAGGAGAGACCCAGTACTTC.

This clonotype was detected only a few times. The gene calls are TRBV5-1 and TRBJ2-1; 7 nucleotides line up with TRBD2. The J segment lost 6 bases and the V segment lost 0 bases, leaving 6 bases of the junction unmatched. CDR3 length: 15 amino acids. Germline V gene lookup returns CDR1 SGHRS and CDR2 YFSETQ. The CDR3 nucleotides read TGCGCCAGCAGCTTGGAGATGGCGGGGGTCAATGAGCAGTTCTTC. It yields the protein CASSLEMAGVNEQFF.

In regard to this clonotype: Sequence at one end of the junction differs from germline and may be a read error. The chain has TRBV28 and TRBJ2-5; 10 bases are shared with TRBD2. Germline V gives CDR1 MDHEN, CDR2 SYDVKM. There are 16 residues in the CDR3. The CDR3 here is CSSRGVAGGPQETQYF. For the CDR3, the DNA is TGTTCCAGCAGGGGGGTAGCGGGGGGACCTCAAGAGACCCAGTACTTC.

This clonotype was detected only a few times. This chain joins TRBV30 and TRBJ2-5; 7 nucleotides agree with TRBD1. The V gene's germline CDR1 is GTSNPN and CDR2 SVGIG (reference sequence). V trimming: 1 base; J trimming: 4 bases; junction bases outside the gene matches: 6. This CDR3 is built from 14 residues. The CDR3 loop is CAWSETGNRETQYF. The CDR3 region has the DNA TGTGCCTGGAGTGAGACAGGGAATAGAGAGACCCAGTACTTC. Filled out from reference TRBV30 and TRBJ2-5, the complete variable domain reads SQTIHQWPATLVQPVGSPLSLECTVEGTSNPNLYWYRQAAGRGLQLLFYSVGIGQISSEVPQNLSASRPQDRQFILSSKKLLLSDSGFYLCAWSETGNRETQYFGPGTRLLVL.

Only a few counts were recorded for this clonotype. The chain has TRBV4-1 and TRBJ1-1; tentatively, D is TRBD1 (5 bases). The CDR3 runs 18 residues. V was trimmed by 0 bases and J by 1 base, leaving 18 bases between them. Germline V CDR1 and CDR2: MGHRA, YSYEKL. The CDR3 DNA sequence: TGCGCCAGCAGCCAAGATGGGGGTTACAGGACTGCGAACACTGAAGCTTTCTTT. Protein sequence: CASSQDGGYRTANTEAFF.

The rearrangement links TRBV5-5 to TRBJ1-4, with TRBD1 identical over 8 bases. The ends lost 7 bases at V and 8 bases at J; junction bases unmatched: 13. Germline values: CDR1 SGHKS, CDR2 YYEKEE (reference sequence). The CDR3 is 15 residues long. The CDR3 here is CASGLQGAGEEKLFF. The CDR3 nucleotides are TGTGCCAGCGGCCTCCAGGGGGCGGGAGAGGAAAAACTGTTTTTT.

V is TRBV7-2 and J is TRBJ2-3; 7 bases match TRBD2. The V and J ends lost 5 bases and 1 base, in that order; junction bases with no gene match: 3. This CDR3 has 14 residues. Germline V lookup: CDR1 SGHTA, CDR2 FQGNSA. CDR3 nucleotide sequence: TGTGCCAGCAGCACACGGGGGGGCACAGATACGCAGTATTTT. Protein sequence: CASSTRGGTDTQYF.

This clonotype was observed a handful of times. The rearrangement uses TRBV5-1 and TRBJ1-2, with D hard to call. Germline CDR1 reads SGHRS; CDR2 reads YFSETQ. The length of the CDR3 is 15 residues. Trimming took off 1 base at V and 1 base at J, with 11 bases between the two ends. The CDR3 sequence is CASSLLGRFNYGYTF. The DNA for the CDR3 is TGCGCCAGCAGCTTGCTAGGGAGATTTAACTATGGCTACACCTTC. Full variable domain (outside the CDR3, taken from reference TRBV5-1 and TRBJ1-2): KAGVTQTPRYLIKTRGQQVTLSCSPISGHRSVSWYQQTPGQGLQFLFEYFSETQRNKGNFPGRFSGRQFSNSRSEMNVSTLELGDSALYLCASSLLGRFNYGYTFGSGTRLTVV.

The V call is TRBV5-5, the J call TRBJ2-2, with D perhaps given as TRBD1 or TRBD2 (5 bases each). V gave up 4 bases and J gave up 0 bases, with 16 bases separating them. CDR1 and CDR2 from the germline V gene are SGHKS and YYEKEE (reference sequence). The CDR3 totals 17 residues. CDR3 region: CASSLSPGRTNTGELFF. The CDR3 DNA reads as TGTGCCAGCAGCCTCTCTCCGGGACGTACGAACACCGGGGAGCTGTTTTTT. The whole variable domain, remainder taken from reference TRBV5-5 and TRBJ2-2, is DAGVTQSPTHLIKTRGQQVTLRCSPISGHKSVSWYQQVLGQGPQFIFQYYEKEERGRGNFPDRFSARQFPNYSSELNVNALLLGDSALYLCASSLSPGRTNTGELFFGEGSRLTVL.

As DNA, the CDR3 is TGTGCCAGCTCCTTAGGCGGGTGGAGAACGGGGGAAAAACTGTTTTTT. Translated: CASSLGGWRTGEKLFF. The chain links TRBV12-3 or TRBV12-4 to TRBJ1-4, with D unresolved. This CDR3 region has 16 residues. V lost 8 bases and J 8 bases, leaving 24 bases between the germline ends.

This chain uses TRBV11-2 with TRBJ2-5; D remains unclear. V was clipped by 5 bases and J by 0 bases, with 4 bases between them. There are 12 residues in the CDR3. The germline gives CDR1 SGHAT, CDR2 FQNNGV. In DNA, the CDR3 is TGTGCCAGCAGCAACTACCAAGAGACCCAGTACTTC. This encodes CASSNYQETQYF.

This chain connects TRBV29-1 to TRBJ2-3; D call uncertain. The V gene lost 7 bases and the J gene lost 5 bases, with 13 bases spanning the gap. Per the germline V gene, CDR1 is SQVTM and CDR2 is ANQGSEA. CDR3 length: 12 amino acids. CDR3 in amino acids: CSASRSGDTQYF. The CDR3 DNA reads TGCAGCGCTTCGCGCTCGGGAGATACGCAGTATTTT.

This clonotype has more than one count but fewer than ten. The CDR3 bases are TGTGCCAGCAGCACCGCACTAGCGGGGAAACAAGAGACCCAGTACTTC. Amino acids: CASSTALAGKQETQYF. This sequence joins TRBV5-6 and TRBJ2-5; TRBD2 matches 10 bases. After removal of 4 bases from V and 2 bases from J, the junction contained 8 bases not matched to a gene. CDR1 and CDR2 from the germline V gene are SGHDT and YYEEEE. The CDR3 spans 16 residues.

The chain is built from TRBV5-1 and TRBJ2-3, with D possibly matching TRBD2 (6 bases). Trimming took 2 bases from V and 10 from J, leaving 17 bases between them. This CDR3 contains 14 residues. Germline loops: CDR1 SGHRS, CDR2 YFSETQ. CDR3 sequence reads: CASSFSPGPGAQYF. CDR3 nucleotides: TGCGCCAGCAGCTTTTCCCCGGGACCGGGGGCGCAGTATTTT. The full variable domain, with the rest looked up from reference TRBV5-1 and TRBJ2-3, is KAGVTQTPRYLIKTRGQQVTLSCSPISGHRSVSWYQQTPGQGLQFLFEYFSETQRNKGNFPGRFSGRQFSNSRSEMNVSTLELGDSALYLCASSFSPGPGAQYFGPGTRLTVL.

This clonotype is a singleton in its sample. The V gene is TRBV12-3 or TRBV12-4, the J gene TRBJ1-2; tentative D call: TRBD1 (6 bases). CDR3 length: 14 residues. Deletions cut 3 bases from V and 3 bases from J, with 11 bases between. This CDR3 is CASSLPGGYYGYTF. CDR3 sequence (DNA): TGTGCCAGCAGTTTGCCCGGGGGCTACTATGGCTACACCTTC.

In its sample, this clonotype was seen a few times. V is TRBV15 and J is TRBJ2-6; D ambiguous. The CDR3 runs 15 residues. Trimming took off 8 bases at V and 0 bases at J, with 11 bases between the two ends. Germline V lookup: CDR1 LNHNV, CDR2 YYDKDF (reference sequence). The CDR3 region has the DNA TGTGCCACCTCGGAGCCCGGCTCTGGGGCCAACGTCCTGACTTTC. Protein: CATSEPGSGANVLTF.

In this sample, this clonotype turned up a few times. J is TRBJ1-1 and V is TRBV28; no reliable D call. There are 17 residues in the CDR3. V was pared by 2 bases and J by 1 base, with 17 bases between. Looked up from germline, CDR1 is MDHEN and CDR2 is SYDVKM. CDR3 sequence (DNA): TGTGCCAGCAGTTTAAGATCACGGGGTCTCGGGAACACTGAAGCTTTCTTT. Translation: CASSLRSRGLGNTEAFF.

V is TRBV5-1 and J is TRBJ2-1; D may match TRBD1 or TRBD2 (7 bases each). The closer fit of TRBJ2-7 to the DNA end suggests the J call may be wrong. The CDR3 is 14 amino acids. CDR1 SGHRS and CDR2 YFSETQ come from the germline V gene. Here the CDR3 DNA reads TGCGCCAGCGCGGGGGACAGAAGCTCCTACGAGCAGTACTTC. The encoded protein is CASAGDRSSYEQYF.

This chain's CDR3 is CASSLGGLAGGGNEQFF. CDR3 bases: TGTGCCAGCAGCTTAGGGGGGCTAGCGGGAGGTGGAAATGAGCAGTTCTTC. The J gene is TRBJ2-1, the V gene TRBV7-2, with 11 positions matching TRBD2. V dropped 1 base and J dropped 7; count of bases not matched to a gene: 9. This CDR3 comprises 17 residues. Germline V gene data show CDR1 as SGHTA and CDR2 as FQGNSA.

The genes are TRBV7-9 and TRBJ2-5, with no clear D. V was trimmed by 5 bases and J by 0 bases, leaving 13 bases between them. The CDR3 has 15 amino acids. The germline CDR1 and CDR2 sequences are SEHNR and FQNEAQ (reference sequence). DNA of the CDR3: TGTGCCAGCAGCCCTCTTACGGGTTACCAAGAGACCCAGTACTTC. This sequence encodes CASSPLTGYQETQYF.